This TCR beta chain came from a study of metastatic and nonmetastatic thyroid tumors. Each patient came to thyroid surgery without any prior treatment (of any kind). MiXCR reprocessed the PCR reads for TCRdb. The sample has over 30,000 clones; approximately 17% are singletons. The CDR3 contains 13 residues. CDR1 DFQATT and CDR2 SNEGSKA come from the germline V gene (reference sequence). This clone was detected ten times or more. One end of the junction fails to match germline, which may point to a read error. The specimen sequenced was tumor tissue. The receptor was derived from a female donor with papillary thyroid cancer or a benign thyroid nodule (not recorded which). Some clones in this sample may be carry-over from other donors' samples. The chain links TRBV20-1 to TRBJ1-5; D unresolved. The DNA for the CDR3 is TGCAGTGCCCAACGGGGTGGCGTTTTTCATGAGCACTTT. This sequence encodes CSAQRGGVFHEHF.